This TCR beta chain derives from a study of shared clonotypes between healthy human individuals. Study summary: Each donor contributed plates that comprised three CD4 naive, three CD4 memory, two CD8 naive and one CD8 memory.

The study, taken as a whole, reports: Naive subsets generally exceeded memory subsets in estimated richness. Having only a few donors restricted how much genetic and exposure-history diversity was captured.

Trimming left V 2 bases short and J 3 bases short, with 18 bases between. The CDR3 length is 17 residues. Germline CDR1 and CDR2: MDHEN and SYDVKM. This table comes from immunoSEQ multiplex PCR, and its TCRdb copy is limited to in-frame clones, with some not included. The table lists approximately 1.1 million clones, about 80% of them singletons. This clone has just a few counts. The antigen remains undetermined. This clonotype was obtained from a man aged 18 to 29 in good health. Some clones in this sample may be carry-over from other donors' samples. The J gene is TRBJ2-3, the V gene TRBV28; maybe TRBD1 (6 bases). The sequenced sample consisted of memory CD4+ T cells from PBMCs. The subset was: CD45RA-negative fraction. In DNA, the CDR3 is TGTGCCAGCAGTTTAGTACACAGGGTTTGGAAGACAGATACGCAGTATTTT. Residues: CASSLVHRVWKTDTQYF.